This T cell receptor (beta chain) was documented in a study of blood T cell repertoires in COVID-19. Study-level information: Researchers got acute and convalescent COVID-19 samples from the United States, Italy and Spain. In each case, the material was cDNA or gDNA derived from T cells, B-cell-depleted T cells, or PBMCs.

CDR3 length: 14 amino acids. In germline, CDR1 is WNHNN, CDR2 SYGVQD (reference sequence). V lost 7 bases and J lost 0; bases outside the gene matches: 2. Donors were grouped by their self-reported clinical history. How the authors handled the data: Using reference gene primer amplification, nucleated cell counts were estimated. Libraries were prepared by immunoSEQ multiplex PCR; TCRdb keeps only in-frame clonotypes and omits some of them. The D gene and trimming were derived from the DNA, and the V and J assignments and clone size from that table. In the table there are fewer than 200,000 clones, about 80% of which are singletons.

This sequence originates from a woman aged 55-75 years with acute COVID-19. Material for sequencing was PBMCs or T cells enriched from blood (not recorded which). The rearrangement uses TRBV10-1 and TRBJ2-2, with TRBD2 matching 7 bases. The CDR3, as DNA: TGCGCCAGCATGGCGGGGGCGAACACCGGGGAGCTGTTTTTT. Encoded protein: CASMAGANTGELFF.